This T cell receptor beta chain was identified during a study of CD8+ T cells in alopecia areata. Whole-study results and caveats: Scalp clonality, along with expanded CD8+ clones among the top 100, was significantly decreased by tofacitinib. A great number of expanded lesional clones endured in scalp and blood during tofacitinib.

The V gene lost 4 bases and the J gene lost 1 base, with 11 bases spanning the gap. Germline CDR1 is SGHRS and CDR2 is YFSETQ. This CDR3 has 14 amino acids. The sequencing template was cDNA reverse transcribed from extracted RNA. Measured with immunoSEQ multiplex PCR; TCRdb has only the in-frame clones, and not every one. The data show roughly 250,000 clones, 60% seen once. Noted treatment: oral pan-JAK inhibitor, 5-10 mg twice daily. A remark on this clone: Its antigen remains unknown.

V gene TRBV5-1 combines with J gene TRBJ1-1; the D gene is possibly TRBD1 (6 bases). The sequenced sample was CD4+ T cells sorted from blood, obtained around week 53, from a patient treated with tofacitinib. The TCR comes from a human donor with alopecia areata. The CDR3 bases are TGCGCCAGCAGCAAGGACAGTTGGAACACTGAAGCTTTCTTT. Its protein is CASSKDSWNTEAFF.